The 8 T cell receptor beta chains reported below all come from one sample, sequenced in a study of T cells in women clearing cervical HPV infection (dated 2018 in TCRdb). Library generation was performed with the immunoSEQ multiplex PCR assay. This is the immuneACCESS table as TCRdb keeps it, with only in-frame sequences that have V and J called. A part of the clones is gone; compared with another copy, unresolved V genes explain less than half, and the rest is unexplained. The table held for this sample gives 35,000 to 45,000 clones. Less than 8% of the sample is taken by the ten largest. The sequencing input was blood buffy coat. Every receptor here comes from a woman between 18 and 75 years old with a cervical HPV16 infection that either progressed to CIN3+ or cleared (not recorded which).

Remarks on this clone: The CDR3 end is not reached by the read, which stops 3 residues before it; the germline J gene fills it in. V usage is TRBV7-7 and J usage is TRBJ2-5; D gene ambiguous. Trimming removed 1 base from V and 5 bases from J, with 11 bases in between. The germline V gene has CDR1 SSHAT and CDR2 FNYEAQ (reference sequence). The CDR3 has 14 residues. The sequenced part of the CDR3 DNA is TGTGCCAGCAGCTTAGTTCTACGTTTGGAGACC. Translated: CASSLVLRLET. The entire CDR3 protein is CASSLVLRLETQYF. The whole variable domain, filled in from reference TRBV7-7 and TRBJ2-5, reads GAGVSQSPRYKVTKRGQDVTLRCDPISSHATLYWYQQALGQGPEFLTYFNYEAQPDKSGLPSDRFSAERPEGSISTLTIQRTEQRDSAMYRCASSLVLRLETQYFGPGTRLLVL.

On this clone itself: Sequencing ends 3 residues short of the CDR3 end; the germline J gene provides the rest. This chain links TRBV5-1 with TRBJ2-7, with D possibly being TRBD1 (5 bases). V was shortened by 0 bases and J by 6 bases, with 10 bases between the two germline ends. Germline V gene sequence: CDR1 SGHRS, CDR2 YFSETQ. This CDR3 region has 13 residues. The CDR3 bases that were read are TGCGCCAGCAGCTTGGAGGGGTTTGGCGAG. Its translation: CASSLEGFGE. The CDR3 reads in full as CASSLEGFGEQYF.

Concerning this clone: The sequence runs out 3 residues before the end of the CDR3; the remainder is reconstructed from the germline J gene. The V and J genes are TRBV6-2 or TRBV6-3 and TRBJ2-1; tentatively, D is TRBD2 (6 bases). V was shortened by 7 bases and J by 6 bases, with 19 bases between the two germline ends. CDR3 length: 15 residues. Germline V gene data show CDR1 as MNHEY and CDR2 as SVGEGT. The CDR3 bases that were read are TGTGCCAGCACCCAGTCCAGCGGGTCGAGCAATGAG. Protein: CASTQSSGSSNE. In full, the CDR3 is CASTQSSGSSNEQFF.

On this clone: The read gets to within 3 residues of the CDR3 end, and the germline J gene fills in the rest. The chain recombines TRBV7-8 with TRBJ1-2; maybe TRBD1 (6 bases). The CDR3 is 14 residues long. Germline-derived CDR1 and CDR2 are SGHVS and FQNEAQ. This chain's CDR3 is CASSRAGGTDTYTF. The sequenced part of the CDR3 DNA is TGTGCCAGCAGCCGAGCGGGGGGCACAGATACC.

A remark on this clone: With the read ending 3 residues before the CDR3 end, the germline J gene is used to fill in that end. The chain employs TRBV19 and TRBJ1-1; the D is unclear. Germline V gene lookup returns CDR1 LNHDA and CDR2 SQIVND (reference sequence). CDR3 length equals 13 residues. V shed 3 bases and J shed 5 bases, with 10 bases lying between them. Partial CDR3 DNA: TGTGCCAGTAGTATCGGGGAAGGAACTGAA. This sequence encodes CASSIGEGTE. The entire CDR3 protein reads CASSIGEGTEAFF.

With regard to this clone: The sequenced fragment ends 3 residues before the CDR3 boundary, so the rest is inferred from the germline J gene. J is TRBJ2-3 and V is TRBV7-2, with D unresolved. V lost 2 bases and J 2 bases, leaving 8 bases between the germline ends. Germline lookup yields CDR1 SGHTA and CDR2 FQGNSA. This CDR3 has 14 amino acids. The CDR3 DNA, read in part, is TGTGCCAGCAGCTTACGTACTACCACAGATACG. It translates to CASSLRTTTDT. The full CDR3 is CASSLRTTTDTQYF.

Notes on this clone: The sequenced fragment ends 3 residues before the CDR3 boundary, so the rest is inferred from the germline J gene. V gene TRBV5-8 combines with J gene TRBJ2-7; D call uncertain. V lost 4 bases, J lost 2 bases, and 13 bases lay in between. The CDR3 contains 14 residues. The V gene's germline CDR1 is SGHTS and CDR2 YDEGEE. The sequenced CDR3 bases are TGTGCCAGCAGCCTAACGACTGGAACCTACGAG. It codes for CASSLTTGTYE. The whole CDR3 region reads CASSLTTGTYEQYF.

CDR3 DNA, as far as it was read: TGTGCCAGTCGACGGGACAGAGGGTTCTATGGC. This gives the protein CASRRDRGFYG. The whole CDR3 reads CASRRDRGFYGYTF. The chain joins TRBV12-3 or TRBV12-4 to TRBJ1-2; the match to TRBD1 covers 7 bases. The read ends 3 residues shy of where the CDR3 ends; the end is completed using the germline J gene. The CDR3 covers 14 residues. V gave up 9 bases and J gave up 4 bases; unmatched junction bases: 11.